The entry that follows covers one T cell receptor (beta chain) sequence. Its matching antigen is unknown. A much larger clone differs from this one at a single base, so this may be a read error. Some clones are missing from TCRdb's copy, which holds only in-frame ones; the method was immunoSEQ multiplex PCR. The table has 950,000 to 1,200,000 clones, roughly 80% seen once. This sample was included in a study of shared clonotypes between healthy human individuals. Study-wide results and caveats: Relative to clonotypes present in all four donors, those not shared had lower generation probabilities. Clonotype sharing among donors was expected to depend on sequencing depth. Around 5.4% of naive CD4 clonotypes were common to four donors.

Germline CDR1 reads MDHEN; CDR2 reads SYDVKM. The CDR3 loop spans 15 amino acids. The chain couples TRBV28 to TRBJ2-5; the match to TRBD1 covers 10 bases. The J call is doubtful: the DNA matches TRBJ2-7 better. This receptor was obtained from a man aged 18-30 years in good health. Some clones in this sample may be carry-over from other donors' samples. The material sequenced was memory CD4+ T cells from PBMCs. The subset is: CD45RA-negative fraction. The CDR3 DNA sequence: TGTGCCAGCAGTTTAGCGGGACAGGGGACCTACGAGCAGTACTTC. This gives the protein CASSLAGQGTYEQYF.